The rows below give T cell receptor beta chains drawn from one sample of a study of blood T cells in healthy people across ages. One entry per CDR3 protein, called by TCRdb with MiXCR from the 5' RACE reads. Seen here are 600,000 to 800,000 distinct CDR3 sequences, 45% to 60% observed once, and the top ten hold roughly 12%. Sequenced: blood. These receptors came from a woman of 80 years or more in good health. The CDR3 runs from the conserved cysteine through the conserved F or W. Fields, in order: CDR3 DNA, CDR3 protein, J gene, V gene, clone size, D gene. A D gene is named only where the DNA matches it firmly. For some rows the clone size is stated as once, few or many, or as a class when expanded; others skip it.

CDR3nt: TGTGCCAGCAGCCAAGAGGGGACAGGGGGCTCTGAAGCTTTCTTT; CDR3aa: CASSQEGTGGSEAFF; j_gene: TRBJ1-1; v_gene: TRBV3-1; abundance: .; d_gene: TRBD1
CDR3nt: TGCGCCAGCAGCTTGGCCCCGGATCCGGAAAAACTGTTTTTT; CDR3aa: CASSLAPDPEKLFF; j_gene: TRBJ1-4; v_gene: TRBV5-1; abundance: few; d_gene: .
CDR3nt: TGTGCCAGCAGTTTGCCCGAAGGGGAGACCCAGTACTTC; CDR3aa: CASSLPEGETQYF; j_gene: TRBJ2-5; v_gene: TRBV28; abundance: many; d_gene: .
CDR3nt: TGCAGTACTAGGGGGGGGAACACTGAAGCTTTCTTT; CDR3aa: CSTRGGNTEAFF; j_gene: TRBJ1-1; v_gene: TRBV20-1; abundance: .; d_gene: .
CDR3nt: TGCGCCAGCAGCTTGGGCCGACAGAGCTCCTACAATGAGCAGTTCTTC; CDR3aa: CASSLGRQSSYNEQFF; j_gene: TRBJ2-1; v_gene: TRBV5-1; abundance: .; d_gene: .
CDR3nt: TGTGCCAGCAGTGAATTGGCTAGCGGGAGGTTTTACAATGAGCAGTTCTTC; CDR3aa: CASSELASGRFYNEQFF; j_gene: TRBJ2-1; v_gene: TRBV25-1; abundance: .; d_gene: TRBD2
CDR3nt: TGCGCCAGCAGCCTCGCCCGGGACAGGGGGAATCTGAATTCACCCCTCCACTTT; CDR3aa: CASSLARDRGNLNSPLHF; j_gene: TRBJ1-6; v_gene: TRBV5-1; abundance: .; d_gene: TRBD1
CDR3nt: TGTGCCAGCAGCTTATGGGGCGCGGATGGCTACACCTTC; CDR3aa: CASSLWGADGYTF; j_gene: TRBJ1-2; v_gene: TRBV7-2; abundance: many; d_gene: .
CDR3nt: TGTGCCAGCAGATTAACCGGGGAGACCCAGTACTTC; CDR3aa: CASRLTGETQYF; j_gene: TRBJ2-5; v_gene: TRBV7-9; abundance: .; d_gene: .
CDR3nt: TGTGCCAGCAGGGGGACAGGGGTAACCTACGAGCAGTACTTC; CDR3aa: CASRGTGVTYEQYF; j_gene: TRBJ2-7; v_gene: TRBV6-1; abundance: .; d_gene: TRBD1
CDR3nt: TGCAGCGTTGAAAGAGGGGTGAGCACAGATACGCAGTATTTT; CDR3aa: CSVERGVSTDTQYF; j_gene: TRBJ2-3; v_gene: TRBV29-1; abundance: .; d_gene: .
CDR3nt: TGTGCCAGCAGCTTAGATGCAGGAGCGGGTCAGCCCCAGCATTTT; CDR3aa: CASSLDAGAGQPQHF; j_gene: TRBJ1-5; v_gene: TRBV7-2; abundance: .; d_gene: .
CDR3nt: TGCAGCGTTGAACCCTGGGGTAGTGAAAAACTGTTTTTT; CDR3aa: CSVEPWGSEKLFF; j_gene: TRBJ1-4; v_gene: TRBV29-1; abundance: .; d_gene: .
CDR3nt: TGTGCCAGCAGTGAATTTGAGGGAAGTACTGAAGCTTTCTTT; CDR3aa: CASSEFEGSTEAFF; j_gene: TRBJ1-1; v_gene: TRBV25-1; abundance: .; d_gene: .
CDR3nt: TGTGCCAGCAGTTCACAGGGGTCCCCCTATGGCTACACCTTC; CDR3aa: CASSSQGSPYGYTF; j_gene: TRBJ1-2; v_gene: TRBV3-1; abundance: .; d_gene: TRBD1
CDR3nt: TGCGCCAGCAGCTTGCAGCCTGTTCTGGGCACAGATACGCAGTATTTT; CDR3aa: CASSLQPVLGTDTQYF; j_gene: TRBJ2-3; v_gene: TRBV5-1; abundance: .; d_gene: .
CDR3nt: TGTGCCAGTATGCTCCAAAGCTCTGGGGCCAACGTCCTGACTTTC; CDR3aa: CASMLQSSGANVLTF; j_gene: TRBJ2-6; v_gene: TRBV12-3/TRBV12-4; abundance: once; d_gene: .
CDR3nt: TGTGCCAGCAGGACCCCTCTAGCGGGGGGGCAGAATGAGCAGTTCTTC; CDR3aa: CASRTPLAGGQNEQFF; j_gene: TRBJ2-1; v_gene: TRBV6-2/TRBV6-3; abundance: .; d_gene: TRBD2
CDR3nt: TGTGCCAGCAGCCCTACCTTAGGGACTAGTTATGGGGAGCAGTACTTC; CDR3aa: CASSPTLGTSYGEQYF; j_gene: TRBJ2-7; v_gene: TRBV4-2; abundance: many; d_gene: TRBD2
CDR3nt: TGCAGTGCTAGGCTATCGAACCGGTATGGCTACACCTTC; CDR3aa: CSARLSNRYGYTF; j_gene: TRBJ1-2; v_gene: TRBV20-1; abundance: few; d_gene: .
CDR3nt: TGTGCCAGCAGCATAACTAGCAACAATGAGCAGTTCTTC; CDR3aa: CASSITSNNEQFF; j_gene: TRBJ2-1; v_gene: TRBV7-6; abundance: .; d_gene: .
CDR3nt: TGCGCCAGCAGCTTAGGGTTCGGACCCTCCCATGAGCAGTTCTTC; CDR3aa: CASSLGFGPSHEQFF; j_gene: TRBJ2-1; v_gene: TRBV5-1; abundance: many; d_gene: .
CDR3nt: TGTGCGTTGGGGGAGGGGGGCATTCAGTACTTC; CDR3aa: CALGEGGIQYF; j_gene: TRBJ2-4; v_gene: TRBV30; abundance: .; d_gene: .
CDR3nt: TGTGCCAGCAGCAAAGCGATCCCCAATGAGCAGTTCTTC; CDR3aa: CASSKAIPNEQFF; j_gene: TRBJ2-1; v_gene: TRBV21-1; abundance: .; d_gene: .
CDR3nt: TGCAGTGCACCTAACAGGGGGCTCTACAATGAGCAGTTCTTC; CDR3aa: CSAPNRGLYNEQFF; j_gene: TRBJ2-1; v_gene: TRBV20-1; abundance: .; d_gene: TRBD1
CDR3nt: TGCAGCGTTGAATCGGGGTCAGGGGGCGATCAGCCCCAGCATTTT; CDR3aa: CSVESGSGGDQPQHF; j_gene: TRBJ1-5; v_gene: TRBV29-1; abundance: many; d_gene: TRBD1
CDR3nt: TGCGCCAGCGCGGGACTTCCCACAGATACGCAGTATTTT; CDR3aa: CASAGLPTDTQYF; j_gene: TRBJ2-3; v_gene: TRBV5-1; abundance: many; d_gene: .
CDR3nt: TGCAGTGCCCTAGGGGGGCGCTTTATGTATGAGCAGTTCTTC; CDR3aa: CSALGGRFMYEQFF; j_gene: TRBJ2-1; v_gene: TRBV20-1; abundance: few; d_gene: .
CDR3nt: TGTGCTAGTGGTTTTAGCGGGAAGGAGGGTGAGCAGTTCTTC; CDR3aa: CASGFSGKEGEQFF; j_gene: TRBJ2-1; v_gene: TRBV12-5; abundance: few; d_gene: TRBD2
CDR3nt: TGTGCCACAGGGGGGACAGGGCACACAGATACGCAGTATTTT; CDR3aa: CATGGTGHTDTQYF; j_gene: TRBJ2-3; v_gene: TRBV24-1; abundance: many; d_gene: TRBD1
CDR3nt: TGCAGTGCTGACAGGCAAGAGACCCAGTACTTC; CDR3aa: CSADRQETQYF; j_gene: TRBJ2-5; v_gene: TRBV20-1; abundance: many; d_gene: .
CDR3nt: TGTGCCAGCTCACCACGGGGGGCACCCTCCTATAATTCACCCCTCCACTTT; CDR3aa: CASSPRGAPSYNSPLHF; j_gene: TRBJ1-6; v_gene: TRBV18; abundance: .; d_gene: .
CDR3nt: TGTGCCTGGAGTCAAGGGAATGGCTACACCTTC; CDR3aa: CAWSQGNGYTF; j_gene: TRBJ1-2; v_gene: TRBV30; abundance: .; d_gene: .
CDR3nt: TGTGCCAGCAGATACAGGGGGGGAGGAGAAAACACCGGGGAGCTGTTTTTT; CDR3aa: CASRYRGGGENTGELFF; j_gene: TRBJ2-2; v_gene: TRBV7-8; abundance: .; d_gene: .